A selection of T cell receptor beta chains follows, all from one sample in a study of T cell responses to AZD1222 COVID-19 vaccine. Method: immunoSEQ multiplex PCR; TCRdb's copy keeps in-frame clones and lacks some. The sample has under 170,000 clones, more than 85% seen once; the top ten hold about 3.3%. Material: peripheral blood, obtained 28 days after the second AZD1222 dose. These TCRs come from an adult who received the AZD1222 COVID-19 vaccine. CDR3s include the opening cysteine and the closing phenylalanine or tryptophan. The D gene is left open where the match is weak. Clone size appears in some rows only: once, few, many, or a class for an expanded clone.

>.|14|TRBV27|.|TRBJ1-2
TGTGCCAGCAGTGCCGTACTAGGTCTGAGGGGCTACACCTTC
CASSAVLGLRGYTF
>.|14|TRBV28|.|TRBJ1-2
TGTGCCAGCAGTTTCGGGGGCGGTAACTATGGCTACACCTTC
CASSFGGGNYGYTF
>once|16|TRBV9|TRBD1|TRBJ1-2
TGTGCCAGCAGCGTAGGCCTTATGGGACAGTACTATGGCTACACCTTC
CASSVGLMGQYYGYTF
>.|15|TRBV10-2|TRBD1|TRBJ1-2
TGCGCCAGCAGTGAGTCCCCGGACAGGGGAAATGGCTACACCTTC
CASSESPDRGNGYTF
>.|12|TRBV29-1|TRBD1|TRBJ1-1
TGCAGCGTTGGGACAGGGATGACTGAAGCTTTCTTT
CSVGTGMTEAFF
>once|15|TRBV9|.|TRBJ1-2
TGTGCCAGCAGCGTAGGCGGTTCTCTCGACTATGGCTACACCTTC
CASSVGGSLDYGYTF
>.|14|TRBV19|.|TRBJ2-5
TGTGCCAGTAGTAGACCAGGACATGGAGAGACCCAGTACTTC
CASSRPGHGETQYF
>.|12|TRBV28|TRBD1|TRBJ1-2
TGTGCCAGCAGTTTAAGACAGGGGGCGTGGACCTTC
CASSLRQGAWTF
>.|15|TRBV27|.|TRBJ2-3
TGTGCCAGCAGCTTTAATCACAGGGGGGGAGATACGCAGTATTTT
CASSFNHRGGDTQYF
>.|15|TRBV24-1|.|TRBJ1-2
TGTGCCACCAGTGACCCGGGGGACGGATTCTATGGCTACACCTTC
CATSDPGDGFYGYTF
>.|14|TRBV19|.|TRBJ1-5
TGTGCCAGTAGTATGGGTTCGGGCCTTCAGCCCCAGCATTTT
CASSMGSGLQPQHF
>.|14|TRBV5-6|.|TRBJ2-7
TGTGCCAGCAGCTTGGGTCTCCAGCCCTACGAGCAGTACTTC
CASSLGLQPYEQYF
>.|14|TRBV28|.|TRBJ1-5
TGTGCCAGCAGTTCGCCGGATTTTCATCAGCCCCAGCATTTT
CASSSPDFHQPQHF
>.|15|TRBV10-3|.|TRBJ1-1
TGTGCCATCAGTGAGTCTGGGACCGGCGGGACTGAAGCTTTCTTT
CAISESGTGGTEAFF
>.|18|TRBV27|TRBD2|TRBJ2-7
TGTGCCAGCAGTTCCCTCTTGGGCCTGGCGGGAGAACGAGGGCGGCAGTACTTC
CASSSLLGLAGERGRQYF
>.|14|TRBV10-3|TRBD1|TRBJ2-7
TGTGCCATCAGAGCAGGGACAGGGTACGACGAGCAGTACTTC
CAIRAGTGYDEQYF
>.|14|TRBV5-1|TRBD2|TRBJ2-7
TGCGCCAGCAGCTTGGAGGGAGGGTTCTACGAGCAGTACTTC
CASSLEGGFYEQYF
>once|19|TRBV28|TRBD2|TRBJ2-7
TGTGCCAGCCCCCCAACTGGACTAGCGGGGGTAGTCGACCTCTACGAGCAGTACTTC
CASPPTGLAGVVDLYEQYF
>.|13|TRBV27|.|TRBJ2-7
TGTGCCAGCAGTTTAGAGGGTCTACACGAGCAGTACTTC
CASSLEGLHEQYF
>.|13|TRBV19|.|TRBJ2-2
TGTGCCAGTAGTGGTAGGTTTGCCGGGGAGCTGTTTTTT
CASSGRFAGELFF
>.|16|TRBV30|TRBD1|TRBJ2-2
TGTGCCTGGAGTCCGGGGACAGGGGGCTTTGCCGGGGAGCTGTTTTTT
CAWSPGTGGFAGELFF
>.|18|TRBV11-3|TRBD1|TRBJ2-2
TGTGCCAGCAGCCCGACACAGGGGGCCAAAAGGAACACCGGGGAGCTGTTTTTT
CASSPTQGAKRNTGELFF
>.|14|TRBV5-1|.|TRBJ1-4
TGCGCCAGCAGCTGGGGGGCGGGTAGTGAAAAACTGTTTTTT
CASSWGAGSEKLFF
>.|16|TRBV2|.|TRBJ2-2
TGTGCCAGCAGTGAAGCAGAGACGGCAGTCACCGGGGAGCTGTTTTTT
CASSEAETAVTGELFF
>once|15|TRBV28|.|TRBJ2-7
TGTGCCAGCAGTTTAAATCCTGGCAGGACCTACGAGCAGTACTTC
CASSLNPGRTYEQYF
>.|17|TRBV6-2/TRBV6-3|.|TRBJ2-7
TGTGCCAGCAGTTACGGTTTAGGACAGTCATCCCACTACGAGCAGTACTTC
CASSYGLGQSSHYEQYF
>.|16|TRBV7-9|TRBD1|TRBJ2-7
TGTGCCAGCAGCTTTGGGACAGGGGGTCTAACCTACGAGCAGTACTTC
CASSFGTGGLTYEQYF
>.|15|TRBV7-2|TRBD2|TRBJ2-1
TGTGCCAGCAGCTTAGTCGGGAGGGCCATATATGAGCAGTTCTTC
CASSLVGRAIYEQFF
>.|11|TRBV9|.|TRBJ2-7
TGTGCCAGCAGCGACCTTTACGAGCAGTACTTC
CASSDLYEQYF
>.|14|TRBV30|.|TRBJ1-2
TGTGCCTGGAGGAGGGCGGGTTTGGACTATGGCTACACCTTC
CAWRRAGLDYGYTF
>.|14|TRBV19|TRBD2|TRBJ2-1
TGTGCCAGTTCGCTAGCGGGAGACTACAATGAGCAGTTCTTC
CASSLAGDYNEQFF
>.|13|TRBV11-2|.|TRBJ2-5
TGTGCCAGCAGCTTAGGGTACCAAGAGACCCAGTACTTC
CASSLGYQETQYF
>.|17|TRBV28|TRBD2|TRBJ2-1
TGTGCCAGCAGGAACCCCGGAAGCGGGAGGGCCTACAATGAGCAGTTCTTC
CASRNPGSGRAYNEQFF
>few|13|TRBV19|.|TRBJ2-7
TGTGCCAGTAGTATCCAACAGAATTACGAGCAGTACTTC
CASSIQQNYEQYF
>.|15|TRBV30|.|TRBJ1-6
TGTGCCTGGAGTTCTCGGGCCCTCACCAATTCACCCCTCCACTTT
CAWSSRALTNSPLHF
>.|13|TRBV6-5|.|TRBJ2-3
TGTGCCAGCAGTTACGTGAAGGGAGATACGCAGTATTTT
CASSYVKGDTQYF
>.|14|TRBV29-1|.|TRBJ2-5
TGCAGCGTTGAAGAAAGTGGAAGAGAGGAGACCCAGTACTTC
CSVEESGREETQYF
>.|16|TRBV11-1|TRBD2|TRBJ2-1
TGTGCCAGCAGCTTAGGGGGACTAGCGGGAGTGGTTGAGCAGTTCTTC
CASSLGGLAGVVEQFF
>.|16|TRBV5-1|TRBD2|TRBJ2-1
TGCGCCAGCAGCTTCCTAGCGGGGAGCTCCTACAATGAGCAGTTCTTC
CASSFLAGSSYNEQFF
>.|15|TRBV19|.|TRBJ1-2
TGTGCCAGTAGTAAGACCGGGACGCCGGACTATGGCTACACCTTC
CASSKTGTPDYGYTF
>.|13|TRBV5-4|.|TRBJ2-7
TGTGCCAGCAGCTTGGTGGGTAGCCACGAGCAGTACTTC
CASSLVGSHEQYF
>.|18|TRBV7-2|TRBD1|TRBJ2-5
TGTGCCAGCAGCTTAGATTCCCCACAGGGGCGACCTCAAGAGACCCAGTACTTC
CASSLDSPQGRPQETQYF
>.|12|TRBV6-6|.|TRBJ2-7
TGTGCCAGCAGTGGGGCCCCTGGCCCGCAGTACTTC
CASSGAPGPQYF
>many|15|TRBV10-3|TRBD2|TRBJ2-3
TGTGCCATCAAGCCAGCGGGAGTGCGCACAGATACGCAGTATTTT
CAIKPAGVRTDTQYF
>.|13|TRBV27|.|TRBJ2-1
TGTGCCAGCAGTTTCGGCTGGGGCAATGAGCAGTTCTTC
CASSFGWGNEQFF
>.|15|TRBV7-9|TRBD2|TRBJ2-1
TGTGCCAGCAGCCCCGATTCCGGGACTACTCATGAGCAGTTCTTC
CASSPDSGTTHEQFF
>.|14|TRBV27|.|TRBJ2-1
TGTGCCAGCAGGGCCATCCTTTCCTACAATGAGCAGTTCTTC
CASRAILSYNEQFF
>once|14|TRBV28|TRBD1|TRBJ2-7
TGTGCCAGCAGTTTACCAACGACAGGGAGCGAGCAGTACTTC
CASSLPTTGSEQYF
>.|14|TRBV2|.|TRBJ1-2
TGTGCCAGCAGTTACGTTCCGGGGGGTTATGGCTACACCTTC
CASSYVPGGYGYTF
>.|18|TRBV4-2|TRBD2|TRBJ2-3
TGTGCCAGCAGCCAAGGACTAGCGGTGGGGGGTAGCACAGATACGCAGTATTTT
CASSQGLAVGGSTDTQYF
>.|15|TRBV5-1|TRBD2|TRBJ2-1
TGCGCCAGCAGCTTGGGACTAGCGGGGGGCAATGAGCAGTTCTTC
CASSLGLAGGNEQFF
>.|16|TRBV5-1|TRBD2|TRBJ2-1
TGCGCCAGCAGCTTGGGCGGGGGTAGCTCCTACAATGAGCAGTTCTTC
CASSLGGGSSYNEQFF
>.|20|TRBV11-3|.|TRBJ2-3
TGTGCCAGCAGCCCGGGGGTTCTGGACCTATTGTTCGAGGGCACAGATACGCAGTATTTT
CASSPGVLDLLFEGTDTQYF
>.|14|TRBV4-2|.|TRBJ2-7
TGTGCCAGCAGCCAAGAATGGAGCTCCTACGAGCAGTACTTC
CASSQEWSSYEQYF
>.|13|TRBV29-1|TRBD1|TRBJ1-1
TGCAGCGTTGACGGGACAGGGTACACTGAAGCTTTCTTT
CSVDGTGYTEAFF
>.|13|TRBV14|.|TRBJ2-5
TGTGCCAGCAGCCGACAGTACCAAGAGACCCAGTACTTC
CASSRQYQETQYF
>.|15|TRBV7-2|TRBD1|TRBJ2-1
TGTGCCAGCAGCCGCCCCGGGACAGGATACAATGAGCAGTTCTTC
CASSRPGTGYNEQFF